The clone carrying this T cell receptor beta chain was seen at least ten times. The antigen remains undetermined. MiXCR, applied by TCRdb to the 5' RACE reads, yields one record per CDR3 protein. Among about 130,000 distinct CDR3 sequences listed, around 13% were seen once. V shed 6 bases and J shed 3 bases, with 11 bases lying between them. The germline V gene encodes CDR1 SGHVS and CDR2 FNYEAQ. The CDR3 length is 13 residues. This specimen comes from a study of CD8 T cells in ankylosing spondylitis. Study-wide points: Disease-linked clones reportedly concentrated significantly in matched ankylosing spondylitis synovial fluid. Made up of about eight highly homologous variants, a TCR beta motif appeared characteristic of ankylosing spondylitis blood. Some of the motif variants had earlier been found in reactive arthritis patients' fluid and blood.

The receptor was derived from a female donor with ankylosing spondylitis or in good health (not recorded which). Material: blood, either unsorted or a sorted T cell fraction (not recorded which). J is TRBJ1-1 and V is TRBV7-6; tentatively, D is TRBD1 (5 bases). The CDR3, as DNA: TGTGCCAGCAGAGACAGAAGTGACACTGAAGCTTTCTTT. As protein: CASRDRSDTEAFF.